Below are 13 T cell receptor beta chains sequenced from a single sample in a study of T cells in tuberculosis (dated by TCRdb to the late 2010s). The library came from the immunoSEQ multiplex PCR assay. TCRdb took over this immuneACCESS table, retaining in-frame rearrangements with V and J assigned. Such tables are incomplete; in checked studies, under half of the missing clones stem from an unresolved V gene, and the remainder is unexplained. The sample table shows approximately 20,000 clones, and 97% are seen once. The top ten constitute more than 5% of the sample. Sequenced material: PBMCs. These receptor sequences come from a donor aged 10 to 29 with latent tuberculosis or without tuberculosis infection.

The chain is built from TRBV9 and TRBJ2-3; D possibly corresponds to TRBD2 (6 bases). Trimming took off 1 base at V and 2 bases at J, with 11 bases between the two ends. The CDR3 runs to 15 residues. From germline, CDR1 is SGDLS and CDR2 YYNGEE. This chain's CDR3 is CASSVIADHTDTQYF. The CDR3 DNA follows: TGTGCCAGCAGCGTAATAGCGGACCACACAGATACGCAGTATTTT.

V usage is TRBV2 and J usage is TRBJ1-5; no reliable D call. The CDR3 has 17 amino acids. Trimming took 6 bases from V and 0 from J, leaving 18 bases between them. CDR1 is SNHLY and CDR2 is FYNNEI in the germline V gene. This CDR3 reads CASSRRLTLYSNQPQHF. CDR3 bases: TGTGCCAGCAGCCGCAGACTGACCCTCTATAGCAATCAGCCCCAGCATTTT.

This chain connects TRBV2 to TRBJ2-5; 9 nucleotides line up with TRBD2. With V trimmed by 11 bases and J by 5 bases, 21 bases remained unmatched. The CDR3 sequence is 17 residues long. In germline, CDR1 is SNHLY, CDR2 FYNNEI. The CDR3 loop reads CAQTGSPERGEGETQYF. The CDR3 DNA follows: TGTGCCCAAACTGGTAGCCCCGAGCGGGGGGAGGGGGAGACCCAGTACTTC.

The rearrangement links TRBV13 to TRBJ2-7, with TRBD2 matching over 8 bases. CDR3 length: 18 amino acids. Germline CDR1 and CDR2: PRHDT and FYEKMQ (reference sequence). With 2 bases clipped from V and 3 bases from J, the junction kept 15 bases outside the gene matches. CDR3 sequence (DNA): TGTGCCAGCAGCTTATCTATCGCCGAAGCGGGAGAAGACTACGAGCAGTACTTC. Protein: CASSLSIAEAGEDYEQYF.

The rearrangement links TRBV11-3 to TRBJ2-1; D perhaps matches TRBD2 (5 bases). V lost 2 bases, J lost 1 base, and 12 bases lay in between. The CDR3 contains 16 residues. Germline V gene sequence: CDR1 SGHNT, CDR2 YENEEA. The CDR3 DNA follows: TGTGCCAGCAGCTTATTTTCCAGCGGATCCTACAATGAGCAGTTCTTC. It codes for CASSLFSSGSYNEQFF. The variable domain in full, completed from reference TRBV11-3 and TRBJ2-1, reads EAGVVQSPRYKIIEKKQPVAFWCNPISGHNTLYWYLQNLGQGPELLIRYENEEAVDDSQLPKDRFSAERLKGVDSTLKIQPAELGDSAVYLCASSLFSSGSYNEQFFGPGTRLTVL.

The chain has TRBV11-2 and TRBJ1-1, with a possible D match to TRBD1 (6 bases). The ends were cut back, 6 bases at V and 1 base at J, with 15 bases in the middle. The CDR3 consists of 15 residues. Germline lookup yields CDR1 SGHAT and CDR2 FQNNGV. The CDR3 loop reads CASRTGLGWNTEAFF. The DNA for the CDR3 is TGTGCCAGCAGAACAGGGTTGGGGTGGAACACTGAAGCTTTCTTT.

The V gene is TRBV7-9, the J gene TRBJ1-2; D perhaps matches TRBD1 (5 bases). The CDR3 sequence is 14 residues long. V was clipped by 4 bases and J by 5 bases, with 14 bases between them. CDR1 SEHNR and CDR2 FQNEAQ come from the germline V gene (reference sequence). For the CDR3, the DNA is TGTGCCAGCAGCTGGGCAGGGTTCATGTATGGCTACACCTTC. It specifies CASSWAGFMYGYTF.

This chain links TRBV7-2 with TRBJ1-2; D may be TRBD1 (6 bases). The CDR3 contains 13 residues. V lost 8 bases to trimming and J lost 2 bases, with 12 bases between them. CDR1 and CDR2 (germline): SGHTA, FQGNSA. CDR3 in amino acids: CASAEGVNYGYTF. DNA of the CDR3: TGTGCCAGCGCAGAGGGGGTCAACTATGGCTACACCTTC.

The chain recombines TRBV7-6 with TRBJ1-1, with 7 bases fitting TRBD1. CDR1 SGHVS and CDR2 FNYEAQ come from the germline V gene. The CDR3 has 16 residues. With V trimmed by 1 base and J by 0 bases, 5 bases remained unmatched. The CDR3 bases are TGTGCCAGCAGCTTAGTCACCGGGACAGTGAACACTGAAGCTTTCTTT. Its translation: CASSLVTGTVNTEAFF.

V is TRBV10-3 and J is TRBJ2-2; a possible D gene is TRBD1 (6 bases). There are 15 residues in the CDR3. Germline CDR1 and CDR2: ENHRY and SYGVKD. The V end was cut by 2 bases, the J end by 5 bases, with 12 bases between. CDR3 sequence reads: CAISEESGETGELFF. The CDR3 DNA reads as TGTGCCATCAGTGAGGAGTCAGGGGAAACCGGGGAGCTGTTTTTT.

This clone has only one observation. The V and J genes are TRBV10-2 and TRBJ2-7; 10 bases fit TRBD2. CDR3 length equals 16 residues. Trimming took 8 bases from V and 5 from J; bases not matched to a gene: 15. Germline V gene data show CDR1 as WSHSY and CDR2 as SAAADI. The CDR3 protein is CASSQKGGLASHEQYF. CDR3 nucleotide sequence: TGCGCCAGCTCACAAAAAGGGGGACTAGCGTCGCACGAGCAGTACTTC.

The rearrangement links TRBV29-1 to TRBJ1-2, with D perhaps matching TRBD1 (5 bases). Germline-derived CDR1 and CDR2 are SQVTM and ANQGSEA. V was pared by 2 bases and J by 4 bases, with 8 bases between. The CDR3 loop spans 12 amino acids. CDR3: CSVERGGYGYTF. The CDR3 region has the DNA TGCAGCGTTGAAAGGGGAGGCTATGGCTACACCTTC. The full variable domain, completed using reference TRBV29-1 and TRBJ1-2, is SAVISQKPSRDICQRGTSLTIQCQVDSQVTMMFWYRQQPGQSLTLIATANQGSEATYESGFVIDKFPISRPNLTFSTLTVSNMSPEDSSIYLCSVERGGYGYTFGSGTRLTVV.

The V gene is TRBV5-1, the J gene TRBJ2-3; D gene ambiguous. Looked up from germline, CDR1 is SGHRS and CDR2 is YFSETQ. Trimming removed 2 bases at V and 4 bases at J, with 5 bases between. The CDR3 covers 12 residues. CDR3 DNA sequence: TGCGCCAGCAGCTTCGGGTCAGATACGCAGTATTTT. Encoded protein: CASSFGSDTQYF.